What follows describes a single T cell receptor (beta chain). There are 15 residues in the CDR3. V was cut by 7 bases and J by 0 bases, with 13 bases left in between. Germline V gene data show CDR1 as LNHDA and CDR2 as SQIVND (reference sequence). The data are from a study of OX40 agonist ivuxolimab in advanced cancers. The protocol was immunoSEQ multiplex PCR, while the TCRdb copy is restricted to in-frame clones and leaves out a portion. The sample includes approximately 50,000 clones, 65% to 85% of them seen just once. The clonotype comes from an adult with an advanced solid tumor such as melanoma, head and neck, liver or kidney cancer. V is TRBV19 and J is TRBJ1-5, with D unclear. The material sequenced was CD4+ or CD8+ T cells sorted from blood, taken in a trial of the OX40 agonist ivuxolimab. CDR3: CASTTQEYSNQPQHF. For the CDR3, the DNA is TGTGCCAGTACCACCCAGGAGTATAGCAATCAGCCCCAGCATTTT.